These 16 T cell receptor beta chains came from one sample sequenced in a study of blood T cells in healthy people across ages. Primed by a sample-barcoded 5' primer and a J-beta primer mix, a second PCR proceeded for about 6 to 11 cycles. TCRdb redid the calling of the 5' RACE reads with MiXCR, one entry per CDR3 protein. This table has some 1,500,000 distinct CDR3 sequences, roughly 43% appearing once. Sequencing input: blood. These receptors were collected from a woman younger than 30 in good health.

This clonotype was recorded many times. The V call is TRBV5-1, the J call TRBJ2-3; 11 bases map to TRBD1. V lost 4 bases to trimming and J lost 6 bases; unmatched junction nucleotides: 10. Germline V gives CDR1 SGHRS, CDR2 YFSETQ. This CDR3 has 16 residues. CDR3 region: CASSRDGQGASDTQYF. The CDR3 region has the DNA TGCGCCAGCAGCCGGGATGGACAGGGGGCGTCGGATACGCAGTATTTT.

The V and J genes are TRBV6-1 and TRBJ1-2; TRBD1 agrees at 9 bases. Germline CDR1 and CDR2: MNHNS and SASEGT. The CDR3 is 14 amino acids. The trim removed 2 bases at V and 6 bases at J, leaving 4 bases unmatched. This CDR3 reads CASSEMGQGNGYTF. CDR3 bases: TGTGCCAGCAGTGAAATGGGACAGGGTAATGGCTACACCTTC.

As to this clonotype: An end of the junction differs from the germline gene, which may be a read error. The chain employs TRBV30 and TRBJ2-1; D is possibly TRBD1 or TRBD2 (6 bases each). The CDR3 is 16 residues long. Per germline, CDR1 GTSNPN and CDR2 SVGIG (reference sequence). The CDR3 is CARSVGGSDFFNEQFF. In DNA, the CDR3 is TGTGCCAGGAGTGTAGGGGGGTCGGACTTTTTCAATGAGCAGTTCTTC.

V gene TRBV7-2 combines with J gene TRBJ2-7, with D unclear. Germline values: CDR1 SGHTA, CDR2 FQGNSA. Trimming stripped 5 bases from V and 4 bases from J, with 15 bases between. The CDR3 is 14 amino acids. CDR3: CASSLRPSTYEQYF. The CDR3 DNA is TGTGCCAGCAGCCTAAGGCCCTCTACATACGAGCAGTACTTC.

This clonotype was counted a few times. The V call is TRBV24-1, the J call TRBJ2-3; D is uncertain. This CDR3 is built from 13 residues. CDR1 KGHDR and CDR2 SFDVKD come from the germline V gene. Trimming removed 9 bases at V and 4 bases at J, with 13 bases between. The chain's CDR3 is CATAGGSPDTQYF. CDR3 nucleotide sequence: TGTGCCACCGCCGGCGGCAGTCCAGATACGCAGTATTTT.

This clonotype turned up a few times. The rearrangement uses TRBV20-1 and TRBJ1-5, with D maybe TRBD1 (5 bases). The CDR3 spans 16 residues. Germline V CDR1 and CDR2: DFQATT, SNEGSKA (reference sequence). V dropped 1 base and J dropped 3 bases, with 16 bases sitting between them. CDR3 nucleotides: TGCAGTGCTAGAGGAAGGGGCCCGGGCGCCAATCAGCCCCAGCATTTT. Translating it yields CSARGRGPGANQPQHF.

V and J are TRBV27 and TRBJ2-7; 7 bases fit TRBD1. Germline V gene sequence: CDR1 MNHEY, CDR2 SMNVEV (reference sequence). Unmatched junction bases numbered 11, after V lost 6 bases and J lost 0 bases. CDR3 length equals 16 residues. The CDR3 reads CASSSFSAGGSYEQYF. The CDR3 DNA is TGTGCCAGCAGCTCCTTTTCGGCAGGGGGCTCCTACGAGCAGTACTTC.

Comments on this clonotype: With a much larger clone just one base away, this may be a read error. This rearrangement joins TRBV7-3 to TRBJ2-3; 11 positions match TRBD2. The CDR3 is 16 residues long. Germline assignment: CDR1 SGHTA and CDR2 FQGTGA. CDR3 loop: CASSPRLAGRTETQYF. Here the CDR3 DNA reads TGTGCCAGCAGTCCACGACTAGCGGGACGCACAGAGACGCAGTATTTT.

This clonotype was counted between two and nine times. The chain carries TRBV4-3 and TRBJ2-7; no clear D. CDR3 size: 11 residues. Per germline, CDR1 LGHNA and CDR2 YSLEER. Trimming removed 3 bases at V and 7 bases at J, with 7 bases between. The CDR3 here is CASSQHNEQYF. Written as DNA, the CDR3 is TGCGCCAGCAGCCAGCACAATGAGCAGTACTTC.

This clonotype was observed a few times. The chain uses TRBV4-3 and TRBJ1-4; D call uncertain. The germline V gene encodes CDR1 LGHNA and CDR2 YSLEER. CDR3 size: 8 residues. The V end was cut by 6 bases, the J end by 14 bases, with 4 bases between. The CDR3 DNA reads TGCGCCAGCAGGCAGCTGTTTTTT. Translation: CASRQLFF.

CDR3 amino acids: CASSQALEYTIYF. CDR3 nucleotides: TGCGCCAGCAGCCAAGCCCTGGAGTACACCATATATTTT. The chain joins TRBV4-3 to TRBJ1-3; D not resolved. Trimming cost V 1 base and J 8 bases, with 9 bases left between them. The CDR3 is 13 residues long. The germline gives CDR1 LGHNA, CDR2 YSLEER.

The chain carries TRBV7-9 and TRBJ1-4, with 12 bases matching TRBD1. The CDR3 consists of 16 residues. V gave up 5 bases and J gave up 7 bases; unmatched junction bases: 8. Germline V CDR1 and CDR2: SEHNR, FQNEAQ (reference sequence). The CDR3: CASSPGTGGAIEKLFF. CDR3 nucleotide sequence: TGTGCCAGCAGCCCTGGGACAGGGGGCGCGATTGAAAAACTGTTTTTT.

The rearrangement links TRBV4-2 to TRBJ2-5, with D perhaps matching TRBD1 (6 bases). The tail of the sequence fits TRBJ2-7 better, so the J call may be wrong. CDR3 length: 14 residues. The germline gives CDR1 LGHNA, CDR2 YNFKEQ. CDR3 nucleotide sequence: TGTGCCAGCAGCCAAGACAGGGGCATCTACGAGCAGTACTTC. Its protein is CASSQDRGIYEQYF.

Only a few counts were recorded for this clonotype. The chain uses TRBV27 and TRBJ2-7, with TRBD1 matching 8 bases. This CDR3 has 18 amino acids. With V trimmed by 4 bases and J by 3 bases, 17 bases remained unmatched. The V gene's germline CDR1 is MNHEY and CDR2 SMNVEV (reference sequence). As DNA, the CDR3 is TGTGCCAGCAGTTCCCCTATCGGACAGGGCCAGCGACTCTACGAGCAGTACTTC. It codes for CASSSPIGQGQRLYEQYF.

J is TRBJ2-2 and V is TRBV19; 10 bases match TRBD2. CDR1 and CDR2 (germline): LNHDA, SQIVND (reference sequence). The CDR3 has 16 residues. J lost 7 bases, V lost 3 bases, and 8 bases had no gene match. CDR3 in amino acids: CASSILLAGPGGELFF. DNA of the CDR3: TGTGCCAGTAGTATTCTACTAGCGGGACCAGGCGGGGAGCTGTTTTTT.

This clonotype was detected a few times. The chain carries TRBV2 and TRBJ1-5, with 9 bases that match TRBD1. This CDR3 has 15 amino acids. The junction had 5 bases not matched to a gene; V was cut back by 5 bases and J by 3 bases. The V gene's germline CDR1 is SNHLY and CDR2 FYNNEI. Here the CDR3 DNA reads TGTGCCAGCAGTCGGGACAGGGACCTCAATCAGCCCCAGCATTTT. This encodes CASSRDRDLNQPQHF.